This T cell receptor (beta chain) was retrieved from a study of blood T cell repertoires in COVID-19. This CDR3 contains 14 residues. Germline CDR1 reads SGDLS; CDR2 reads YYNGEE. With 4 bases removed from V and 1 base from J, the gap between germline ends came to 11 bases. As originally analysed: For nucleated cells, counts were estimated from reference gene primer amplification. This table comes from immunoSEQ multiplex PCR, and its TCRdb copy is limited to in-frame clones, with some not included. The DNA was the basis for D and trimming; V, J and clone size are from that table. The data contain over 100,000 clones, 70% to 85% of them seen just once; the ten biggest clones take up about 9%.

The TCR was taken from a man aged 55 to 70 with active or convalescent COVID-19. The sample taken for sequencing was peripheral blood. The chain couples TRBV9 to TRBJ1-1, with D maybe TRBD1 (5 bases). The CDR3 spells CASSSHQGNTEAFF. In DNA, the CDR3 is TGTGCCAGCAGCTCACACCAGGGGAACACTGAAGCTTTCTTT.